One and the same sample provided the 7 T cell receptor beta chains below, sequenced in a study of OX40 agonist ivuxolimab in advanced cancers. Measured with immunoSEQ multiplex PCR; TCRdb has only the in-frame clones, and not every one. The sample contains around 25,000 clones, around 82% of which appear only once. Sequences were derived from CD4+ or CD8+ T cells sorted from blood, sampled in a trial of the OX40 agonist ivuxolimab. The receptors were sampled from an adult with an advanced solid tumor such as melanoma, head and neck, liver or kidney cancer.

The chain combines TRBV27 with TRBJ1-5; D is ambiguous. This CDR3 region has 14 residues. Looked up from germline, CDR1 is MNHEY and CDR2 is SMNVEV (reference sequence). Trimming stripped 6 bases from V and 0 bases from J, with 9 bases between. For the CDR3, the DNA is TGTGCCAGCAGGGTAGGGTATAGCAATCAGCCCCAGCATTTT. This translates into CASRVGYSNQPQHF.

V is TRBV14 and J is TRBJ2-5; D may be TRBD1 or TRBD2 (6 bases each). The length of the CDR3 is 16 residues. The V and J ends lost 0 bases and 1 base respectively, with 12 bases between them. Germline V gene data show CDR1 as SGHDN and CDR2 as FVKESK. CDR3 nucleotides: TGTGCCAGCAGCCAAGAGATGACGGGGGCCCAAGAGACCCAGTACTTC. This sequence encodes CASSQEMTGAQETQYF.

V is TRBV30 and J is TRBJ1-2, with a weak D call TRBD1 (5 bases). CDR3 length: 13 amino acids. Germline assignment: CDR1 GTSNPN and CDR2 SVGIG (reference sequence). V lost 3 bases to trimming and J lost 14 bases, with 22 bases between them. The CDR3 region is CAWSRTGAGQGTF. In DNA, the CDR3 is TGTGCCTGGAGCCGCACAGGTGCAGGCCAAGGGACCTTC.

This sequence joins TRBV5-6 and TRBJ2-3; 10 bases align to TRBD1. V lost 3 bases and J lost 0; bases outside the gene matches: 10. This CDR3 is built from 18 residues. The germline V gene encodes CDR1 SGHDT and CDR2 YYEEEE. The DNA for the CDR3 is TGTGCCAGCAGCTCGGGGACAGGGGTAATAACTAGCACAGATACGCAGTATTTT. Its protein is CASSSGTGVITSTDTQYF.

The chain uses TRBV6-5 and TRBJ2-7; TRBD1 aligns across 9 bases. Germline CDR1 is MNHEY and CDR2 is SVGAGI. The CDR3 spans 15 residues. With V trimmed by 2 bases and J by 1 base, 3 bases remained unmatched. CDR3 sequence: CASSYSGTGSYEQYF. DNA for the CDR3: TGTGCCAGCAGTTACAGCGGGACAGGGTCCTACGAGCAGTACTTC.

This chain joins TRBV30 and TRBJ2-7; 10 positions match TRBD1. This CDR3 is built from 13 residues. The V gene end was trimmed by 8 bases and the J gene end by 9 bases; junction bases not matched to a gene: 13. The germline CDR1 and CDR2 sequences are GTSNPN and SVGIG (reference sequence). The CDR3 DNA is TGTGCCACTGGCTGGACAGGGGGAACGGTGCAGTACTTC. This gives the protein CATGWTGGTVQYF.

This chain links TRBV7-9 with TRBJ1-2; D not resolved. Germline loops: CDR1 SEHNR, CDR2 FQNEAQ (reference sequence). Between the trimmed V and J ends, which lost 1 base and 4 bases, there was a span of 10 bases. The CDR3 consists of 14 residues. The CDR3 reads CASSLGGGGYGYTF. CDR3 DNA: TGTGCCAGCAGCTTAGGAGGAGGAGGCTATGGCTACACCTTC.